These 29 T cell receptor beta chains came from one sample sequenced in a study of regulatory T cells in long-lasting Graves disease. Sample time point: persistent/refractory GD, antithyroid drugs over 5 years with positive TRAb. PBMC RNA was the source of the TCR library. Building the TCR beta libraries relied on iRepertoire HTBI primers, and CDR3 regions underwent Arm-PCR. TCRdb redid the calling of the multiplex PCR reads with MiXCR, one entry per CDR3 protein. The sample has hundreds of thousands of distinct CDR3 sequences, approximately 31% seen once. The sequenced sample was peripheral blood mononuclear cells (PBMCs), obtained when the disease was refractory, from a patient treated with antithyroid drugs. The receptors were sampled from a female donor with Graves disease.

This clonotype was observed a handful of times. This chain links TRBV20-1 with TRBJ2-5, with D possibly TRBD1 on 7 matching bases. The CDR3 contains 15 residues. V was trimmed by 3 bases and J by 2 bases, leaving 16 bases between them. Germline loops: CDR1 DFQATT, CDR2 SNEGSKA (reference sequence). For the CDR3, the DNA is TGCAGTGCTAGTCATCCAGGGGGGATTCAAGAGACCCAGTACTTC. Its protein product is CSASHPGGIQETQYF.

The chain couples TRBV12-3 or TRBV12-4 to TRBJ1-2, with TRBD1 as a possible D gene (5 bases). This CDR3 comprises 14 residues. The ends were cut back, 6 bases at V and 0 bases at J, with 11 bases in the middle. The CDR3: CASSPGGSNYGYTF. CDR3 DNA sequence: TGTGCCAGCAGCCCCGGGGGTTCTAACTATGGCTACACCTTC.

The chain joins TRBV6-1 to TRBJ1-2; D uncertain. The germline V and J ends were trimmed by 6 bases and 4 bases, with 9 bases remaining between them. This CDR3 comprises 12 residues. Germline lookup yields CDR1 MNHNS and CDR2 SASEGT. The CDR3 is CASRRGGYGYTF. CDR3 nucleotide sequence: TGTGCCAGCAGGAGAGGAGGCTATGGCTACACCTTC.

This chain connects TRBV12-3 or TRBV12-4 to TRBJ1-2, with TRBD1 matching 7 bases. V shed 6 bases and J 8 bases; nucleotides not matched to a gene: 15. This CDR3 has 15 residues. CDR3 DNA sequence: TGTGCCAGCAGCGCGACAGGGACGGCGTATGACGGCTACACCTTC. Its translation is CASSATGTAYDGYTF.

The V and J genes are TRBV12-3 or TRBV12-4 and TRBJ1-1; the D is unclear. This CDR3 spans 15 amino acids. V dropped 5 bases and J dropped 4 bases, with 17 bases sitting between them. Here the CDR3 reads CASSPTRSWGTEAFF. As DNA, the CDR3 is TGTGCCAGCAGTCCGACACGTTCCTGGGGCACTGAAGCTTTCTTT.

The V gene is TRBV27, the J gene TRBJ1-4; D gene ambiguous. Trimming removed 4 bases from V and 8 bases from J, with 17 bases in between. There are 15 residues in the CDR3. CDR1 MNHEY and CDR2 SMNVEV come from the germline V gene (reference sequence). CDR3 sequence reads: CASSSRVRGREKLFF. CDR3 nucleotides: TGTGCCAGCAGTTCGAGGGTCAGAGGAAGGGAAAAACTGTTTTTT.

V and J are TRBV14 and TRBJ1-1; D might be TRBD1 (5 bases). The V gene lost 2 bases and the J gene lost 2 bases, with 15 bases spanning the gap. The CDR3 totals 16 residues. Germline V lookup: CDR1 SGHDN, CDR2 FVKESK. The CDR3 DNA reads as TGTGCCAGCAGCCAAAGTGAACAGGTCGATAACACTGAAGCTTTCTTT. Its translation is CASSQSEQVDNTEAFF.

This clonotype came up many times. The chain joins TRBV12-3 or TRBV12-4 to TRBJ1-2; D is undetermined. The CDR3 loop spans 14 amino acids. The germline V and J ends were trimmed by 3 bases and 1 base, with 9 bases remaining between them. As DNA, the CDR3 is TGTGCCAGCAGTTTCGGAAGGGATAACTATGGCTACACCTTC. It specifies CASSFGRDNYGYTF.

The V call is TRBV20-1, the J call TRBJ2-2; 8 nucleotides align to TRBD2. The germline CDR1 and CDR2 sequences are DFQATT and SNEGSKA (reference sequence). V lost 3 bases, J lost 7 bases, and 19 bases stayed unmatched. There are 18 residues in the CDR3. CDR3 coding DNA: TGCAGTGCTAGTGCAAGTCTGACTAGCGCCCTTAGGGGCGGGGAGCTGTTTTTT. It yields the protein CSASASLTSALRGGELFF.

This clonotype was seen a handful of times. V is TRBV12-3 or TRBV12-4 and J is TRBJ1-5; D is undetermined. The V gene lost 2 bases and the J gene lost 3 bases, with 11 bases spanning the gap. This CDR3 has 15 amino acids. The chain's CDR3 is CASSLPQEINQPQHF. Here the CDR3 DNA reads TGTGCCAGCAGTTTACCCCAGGAGATCAATCAGCCCCAGCATTTT.

This clonotype was seen more than once but under ten times. This rearrangement joins TRBV20-1 to TRBJ2-7; D unresolved. There are 14 residues in the CDR3. Germline values: CDR1 DFQATT, CDR2 SNEGSKA (reference sequence). Trimming removed 1 base from V and 3 bases from J, with 13 bases in between. The CDR3: CSARVRGRVYEQYF. The CDR3 coding sequence is TGCAGTGCTAGAGTCCGCGGTAGGGTCTACGAGCAGTACTTC.

There are many counts of this clonotype. V gene TRBV2 combines with J gene TRBJ1-2, with no clear D. The CDR3 has 14 residues. Germline V CDR1 and CDR2: SNHLY, FYNNEI. The germline V and J ends were trimmed by 3 bases and 4 bases, with 12 bases remaining between them. The CDR3 DNA is TGTGCCAGCAGTGAGTCCAGCCAGCTCTATGGCTACACCTTC. The encoded protein is CASSESSQLYGYTF.

This clonotype has more than one count but fewer than ten. The CDR3 bases are TGCAGCGTTGAGGGGGGGGGCAGGGTTACTGAAGCTTTCTTT. Its protein product is CSVEGGGRVTEAFF. The chain joins TRBV29-1 to TRBJ1-1; D might be TRBD1 (6 bases). CDR1 and CDR2 from the germline V gene are SQVTM and ANQGSEA. V was cut by 3 bases and J by 5 bases, with 16 bases left in between. CDR3 size: 14 residues.

The chain uses TRBV13 and TRBJ1-6; a possible D gene is TRBD1 (5 bases). Germline CDR1 and CDR2: PRHDT and FYEKMQ (reference sequence). The ends were cut back, 5 bases at V and 6 bases at J, with 14 bases in the middle. The CDR3 contains 15 residues. The CDR3 bases are TGTGCCAGCAGCGAAAGAGGGGCCCCTAATTCACCCCTCCACTTT. Its translation is CASSERGAPNSPLHF. The complete variable domain, with remaining parts taken from reference TRBV13 and TRBJ1-6, reads AAGVIQSPRHLIKEKRETATLKCYPIPRHDTVYWYQQGPGQDPQFLISFYEKMQSDKGSIPDRFSAQQFSDYHSELNMSSLELGDSALYFCASSERGAPNSPLHFGNGTRLTVT.

This CDR3 reads CASTEQGLHYGYTF. Here the CDR3 DNA reads TGTGCCAGCACCGAACAGGGGTTGCACTATGGCTACACCTTC. The chain combines TRBV12-3 or TRBV12-4 with TRBJ1-2; 7 nucleotides agree with TRBD1. With 7 bases clipped from V and 3 bases from J, the junction kept 8 bases outside the gene matches. CDR3 length: 14 residues.

This clonotype was detected only a few times. The V gene is TRBV6-2 or TRBV6-3, the J gene TRBJ1-5; no reliable D call. Trimming cost V 2 bases and J 0 bases, with 14 bases left between them. The length of the CDR3 is 17 residues. Germline V CDR1 and CDR2: MNHEY, SVGEGT. The CDR3 DNA follows: TGTGCCAGCAGTTACCCCTCCGACGGGGTTAGCAATCAGCCCCAGCATTTT. Translated, it gives CASSYPSDGVSNQPQHF.

V is TRBV29-1 and J is TRBJ1-1; D gene uncertain. Trimming stripped 2 bases from V and 4 bases from J, with 5 bases between. Germline loops: CDR1 SQVTM, CDR2 ANQGSEA. The CDR3 runs 11 residues. CDR3 coding DNA: TGCAGCGTTGAATTGGGCACTGAAGCTTTCTTT. It translates to CSVELGTEAFF.

The V gene is TRBV18, the J gene TRBJ1-2; D remains ambiguous. The CDR3 is made up of 14 amino acids. Germline CDR1 reads KGHSH; CDR2 reads LQKENI. V lost 0 bases and J 4 bases, leaving 9 bases between the germline ends. The DNA of the CDR3 is TGTGCCAGCTCACCACCGGAGCTATCCTATGGCTACACCTTC. This translates into CASSPPELSYGYTF.

This clonotype has just a few counts. The genes are TRBV6-1 and TRBJ1-5; D may be TRBD1 (6 bases). V lost 5 bases, J lost 4 bases, and 9 bases lay in between. The V gene's germline CDR1 is MNHNS and CDR2 SASEGT. This CDR3 region has 13 residues. This CDR3 is CASSRDKNQPQHF. CDR3 DNA: TGTGCCAGCAGTCGGGACAAAAATCAGCCCCAGCATTTT.

The V gene is TRBV28, the J gene TRBJ1-2; 9 bases are shared with TRBD1. Germline loops: CDR1 MDHEN, CDR2 SYDVKM. The V gene end was trimmed by 6 bases and the J gene end by 3 bases; junction bases not matched to a gene: 5. This CDR3 is built from 14 residues. In DNA form, the CDR3 reads TGTGCCAGCAGCTATGGGGACAGGGACTATGGCTACACCTTC. Protein product: CASSYGDRDYGYTF.

The rearrangement joins TRBV20-1 to TRBJ1-5, with D perhaps matching TRBD1 (5 bases). Germline assignment: CDR1 DFQATT and CDR2 SNEGSKA (reference sequence). V was clipped by 3 bases and J by 0 bases, with 12 bases between them. This CDR3 has 15 amino acids. The CDR3 protein is CSASQTVNSNQPQHF. In DNA form, the CDR3 reads TGCAGTGCTAGCCAGACAGTGAATAGCAATCAGCCCCAGCATTTT.

The chain links TRBV20-1 to TRBJ2-7; 7 bases are a match to TRBD2. V lost 3 bases and J lost 7; bases outside the gene matches: 12. The CDR3 is made up of 14 amino acids. Per the germline V gene, CDR1 is DFQATT and CDR2 is SNEGSKA (reference sequence). In nucleotides, the CDR3 is TGCAGTGCTAGTTCTAGCGGTGCAAGAGATGAGCAGTACTTC. Its translation is CSASSSGARDEQYF.

This clonotype has a handful of counts. V usage is TRBV6-1 and J usage is TRBJ1-2; 9 bases align to TRBD1. The V segment lost 5 bases and the J segment 1 base; nucleotides outside the gene matches: 8. CDR1 MNHNS and CDR2 SASEGT come from the germline V gene. The CDR3 consists of 16 residues. The CDR3 sequence is CASSQQGAGFNYGYTF. The CDR3 bases are TGTGCCAGCAGTCAACAGGGGGCAGGCTTTAACTATGGCTACACCTTC.

The chain combines TRBV20-1 with TRBJ2-7; no clear D. With 4 bases removed from V and 7 bases from J, the gap between germline ends came to 23 bases. The CDR3 consists of 15 residues. Germline CDR1 is DFQATT and CDR2 is SNEGSKA (reference sequence). CDR3 residues: CSATTADGPYVEQYF. The CDR3, as DNA: TGCAGTGCTACGACTGCGGACGGACCCTACGTAGAGCAGTACTTC.

Ten or more counts support this clonotype. The chain combines TRBV5-1 with TRBJ1-2; maybe TRBD1 (6 bases). The CDR3 sequence is 14 residues long. V was shortened by 4 bases and J by 7 bases, with 17 bases between the two germline ends. The germline V gene encodes CDR1 SGHRS and CDR2 YFSETQ. Here the CDR3 DNA reads TGCGCCAGCAGCCCGGATCAGGGGAACGCTGGCTACACCTTC. Translated: CASSPDQGNAGYTF.

In its sample, this clonotype was seen a few times. The rearrangement uses TRBV10-3 and TRBJ1-3; 9 bases are a match to TRBD1. Germline V gene sequence: CDR1 ENHRY, CDR2 SYGVKD. The CDR3 extends over 15 amino acids. Trimming cost V 4 bases and J 4 bases; bases outside gene matches: 5. The chain's CDR3 is CAISGQGQGGNTIYF. The CDR3 nucleotides read TGTGCCATCAGTGGACAGGGACAGGGAGGAAACACCATATATTTT.

A few counts support this clonotype. The gene calls are TRBV4-1 and TRBJ1-2, with D uncertain. This CDR3 is built from 15 residues. Per the germline V gene, CDR1 is MGHRA and CDR2 is YSYEKL. The V end lost 2 bases, the J end lost 1 base, and 11 bases lay between the germline ends. In nucleotides, the CDR3 is TGCGCCAGCAGCCAACAGCCGGCAGTTAACTATGGCTACACCTTC. Its translation is CASSQQPAVNYGYTF.

This clonotype was observed many times. The chain couples TRBV28 to TRBJ1-2; no reliable D call. The CDR3 length is 12 residues. Germline assignment: CDR1 MDHEN and CDR2 SYDVKM. Trimming stripped 5 bases from V and 4 bases from J, with 8 bases between. CDR3 DNA: TGTGCCAGCAGTCTCAGTGCCTATGGCTACACCTTC. Translating gives CASSLSAYGYTF.

CDR3 DNA: TGTGCCAGCAGCCAAGATATAGGGAACACTGAAGCTTTCTTT. Its translation is CASSQDIGNTEAFF. V gene TRBV3-1 combines with J gene TRBJ1-1; D call uncertain. From germline, CDR1 is LGHDT and CDR2 YNNKEL (reference sequence). The germline V and J ends were trimmed by 0 bases and 1 base, with 6 bases remaining between them. The CDR3 runs to 14 residues.